What follows are 17 T cell receptor beta chains derived from one specimen sequenced in a study of OX40 agonist ivuxolimab in advanced cancers. Produced via immunoSEQ multiplex PCR; TCRdb's table is partial and in-frame only. The table has about 100,000 clones, approximately 90% seen once. Sequencing was performed on CD4+ or CD8+ T cells sorted from blood, taken in a trial of the OX40 agonist ivuxolimab. Receptors were obtained from an adult with an advanced solid tumor such as melanoma, head and neck, liver or kidney cancer.

The V call is TRBV5-5, the J call TRBJ2-2, with D hard to call. Trimming removed 0 bases from V and 7 bases from J, with 10 bases in between. Germline V gene lookup returns CDR1 SGHKS and CDR2 YYEKEE (reference sequence). There are 14 residues in the CDR3. The CDR3, as DNA: TGTGCCAGCAGCTTGGCGGCGGTTGGCGGGGAGCTGTTTTTT. This gives the protein CASSLAAVGGELFF.

The chain carries TRBV4-1 and TRBJ2-3; tentatively, D is TRBD1 (6 bases). The V end lost 1 base, the J end lost 10 bases, and 18 bases lay between the germline ends. CDR1 and CDR2 from the germline V gene are MGHRA and YSYEKL. CDR3 length equals 15 residues. CDR3 region: CASSQVLRGIFAQYF. CDR3 DNA sequence: TGCGCCAGCAGCCAAGTATTAAGGGGGATCTTTGCGCAGTATTTT.

The chain uses TRBV27 and TRBJ1-4; 8 bases match TRBD1. The CDR3 has 16 residues. Looked up from germline, CDR1 is MNHEY and CDR2 is SMNVEV (reference sequence). V gave up 3 bases and J gave up 8 bases; unmatched junction bases: 11. The CDR3 protein is CASSFGQGLTNEKLFF. In nucleotides, the CDR3 is TGTGCCAGCAGTTTCGGACAGGGCCTAACAAACGAAAAACTGTTTTTT.

This chain joins TRBV10-2 and TRBJ2-3; tentative D call: TRBD2 (7 bases). Germline-derived CDR1 and CDR2 are WSHSY and SAAADI. V was cut by 2 bases and J by 4 bases, with 16 bases left in between. This CDR3 is 16 amino acids long. This CDR3 is CASSEVSRGGSDTQYF. CDR3 sequence (DNA): TGCGCCAGCAGTGAGGTTTCGAGGGGGGGGTCAGATACGCAGTATTTT.

The chain is built from TRBV9 and TRBJ2-1, with D possibly being TRBD2 (6 bases). This CDR3 contains 12 residues. Germline V gene lookup returns CDR1 SGDLS and CDR2 YYNGEE. Trimming took 3 bases from V and 7 from J, leaving 8 bases between them. This CDR3 is CASSGGLNEQFF. The CDR3 DNA follows: TGTGCCAGCAGCGGAGGACTAAATGAGCAGTTCTTC.

The chain combines TRBV6-1 with TRBJ1-1; TRBD1 agrees at 8 bases. V lost 6 bases to trimming and J lost 4 bases; unmatched junction nucleotides: 4. This CDR3 is built from 13 residues. The V gene's germline CDR1 is MNHNS and CDR2 SASEGT. CDR3 region: CASSAGQGTEAFF. The DNA of the CDR3 is TGTGCCAGCAGCGCTGGACAGGGCACTGAAGCTTTCTTT.

This chain uses TRBV21-1 with TRBJ2-5; TRBD1 is the table's D call and was not checked against the DNA. TRBV21-1 is termed a pseudogene. The CDR3 totals 17 residues. The CDR3 is CASSKVPDRGSQETQYF. CDR3 coding DNA: TGTGCCAGCAGCAAAGTACCCGACAGGGGGTCCCAAGAGACCCAGTACTTC.

This CDR3 is CAWSVPLGGATEAFF. CDR3 coding DNA: TGTGCCTGGAGTGTACCCCTAGGGGGTGCAACTGAAGCTTTCTTT. The rearrangement joins TRBV30 to TRBJ1-1; D might be TRBD1 (6 bases). Trimming took off 0 bases at V and 5 bases at J, with 16 bases between the two ends. Germline V gene lookup returns CDR1 GTSNPN and CDR2 SVGIG (reference sequence). The CDR3 totals 15 residues.

The rearrangement joins TRBV5-6 to TRBJ2-3; TRBD2 matches at 8 bases. In germline, CDR1 is SGHDT, CDR2 YYEEEE. The CDR3 covers 15 residues. J gave up 2 bases and V 4 bases, and 6 bases lay outside the gene matches. The CDR3 protein is CASSRPGGPTDTQYF. In nucleotides, the CDR3 is TGTGCCAGCAGCCGCCCGGGGGGGCCCACAGATACGCAGTATTTT.

The gene calls are TRBV5-1 and TRBJ2-2; maybe TRBD1 (7 bases). The V end was cut by 3 bases, the J end by 4 bases, with 16 bases between. Germline CDR1 SGHRS, CDR2 YFSETQ. The CDR3 has 16 residues. CDR3 amino acids: CASSWMRQGGTGELFF. CDR3 nucleotides: TGCGCCAGCAGCTGGATGAGACAGGGAGGCACCGGGGAGCTGTTTTTT.

The chain has TRBV19 and TRBJ1-1, with 12 bases identical to TRBD1. With 3 bases clipped from V and 4 bases from J, the junction kept 3 bases outside the gene matches. The CDR3 runs to 15 residues. Germline CDR1 reads LNHDA; CDR2 reads SQIVND (reference sequence). CDR3 sequence (DNA): TGTGCCAGTAGTATCCGGGACAGGGGGCTCACTGAAGCTTTCTTT. This translates into CASSIRDRGLTEAFF.

The V call is TRBV25-1, the J call TRBJ2-5, with D hard to call. Germline loops: CDR1 MGHDK, CDR2 SYGVNS. This CDR3 has 14 amino acids. Trimming took off 5 bases at V and 4 bases at J, with 14 bases between the two ends. CDR3 sequence (DNA): TGTGCCAGCAGTTCTGGGGTTCCGAGAGAGACCCAGTACTTC. Translating it yields CASSSGVPRETQYF.

In the case of this clone: At one boundary the junction diverges from the germline segment, which might be a read error. V gene TRBV19 combines with J gene TRBJ2-7; 7 bases fit TRBD1. The CDR3 sequence is 14 residues long. The germline V gene has CDR1 LNHDA and CDR2 SQIVND (reference sequence). Here the CDR3 DNA reads TGTGCCAGTAAACCGGCTCCGCCCCGACAGGGCTTTCACTTC. Amino acid sequence: CASKPAPPRQGFHF. Drawing the rest from reference TRBV19 and TRBJ2-7, the complete variable domain is DGGITQSPKYLFRKEGQNVTLSCEQNLNHDAMYWYRQDPGQGLRLIYYSQIVNDFQKGDIAEGYSVSREKKESFPLTVTSAQKNPTAFYLCASKPAPPRQGFHFGPGTRLTVT.

The rearrangement uses TRBV10-1 and TRBJ1-6; perhaps TRBD1 as D (6 bases). This CDR3 is built from 11 residues. The germline gives CDR1 WNHNN, CDR2 SYGVQD (reference sequence). Between the trimmed V and J ends, which lost 9 bases and 9 bases, there was a span of 9 bases. CDR3 in amino acids: CARGGGSPLHF. CDR3 nucleotide sequence: TGCGCCAGGGGAGGGGGTTCACCCCTCCACTTT.

V and J are TRBV30 and TRBJ2-7, with 9 bases aligning to TRBD1. There are 15 residues in the CDR3. Per germline, CDR1 GTSNPN and CDR2 SVGIG (reference sequence). Losses at the gene ends were 2 bases for V and 5 bases for J; bases not matched to a gene: 10. This CDR3 reads CAWSNPGTGIDEQYF. CDR3 DNA: TGTGCCTGGAGTAACCCCGGGACAGGGATCGACGAGCAGTACTTC.

This clone occurred once. This chain links TRBV30 with TRBJ1-1; possible D gene TRBD1, 5 bases. The CDR3 runs to 12 residues. Trimming removed 3 bases at V and 3 bases at J, with 8 bases between. From germline, CDR1 is GTSNPN and CDR2 SVGIG (reference sequence). The CDR3 region has the DNA TGTGCCTGGAGACAGGTTTACACTGAAGCTTTCTTT. As protein: CAWRQVYTEAFF.

The chain combines TRBV29-1 with TRBJ2-3, with 9 positions matching TRBD1. J gave up 3 bases and V 6 bases, and 10 bases lay outside the gene matches. This CDR3 comprises 15 residues. CDR1 is SQVTM and CDR2 is ANQGSEA in the germline V gene. The chain's CDR3 is CSVRDRVTGTDTQYF. CDR3 bases: TGCAGCGTCCGGGACAGGGTTACTGGGACAGATACGCAGTATTTT.